The entry below describes one T cell receptor beta chain. Participants were placed into cohorts based on the clinical history they reported. How the authors handled the data: Quantification of nucleated cells was approximated via reference gene primer amplification. Repertoires were generated with immunoSEQ multiplex PCR, while TCRdb's copy carries only in-frame clones and drops some. V, J and clone size are taken as reported in that table, and D and trimming were inferred from the DNA itself. The sample has a few hundred thousand clones; approximately 80% are singletons. The germline V gene encodes CDR1 SGHVS and CDR2 FQNEAQ. The ends were cut back, 6 bases at V and 0 bases at J, with 18 bases in the middle. There are 17 residues in the CDR3. The data derive from a study of blood T cell repertoires in COVID-19. Study-level background: Both acute and convalescent COVID-19 samples were obtained from the United States, Italy and Spain.

The TCR comes from a man between 40 and 49 years old who had recovered from COVID-19. Material: PBMCs or T cells enriched from blood (not recorded which). V and J are TRBV7-8 and TRBJ1-5, with D tentatively TRBD1 (6 bases). For the CDR3, the DNA is TGTGCCAGCAGTTTTACCCTACAGGGATTTAGCAATCAGCCCCAGCATTTT. Protein sequence: CASSFTLQGFSNQPQHF.